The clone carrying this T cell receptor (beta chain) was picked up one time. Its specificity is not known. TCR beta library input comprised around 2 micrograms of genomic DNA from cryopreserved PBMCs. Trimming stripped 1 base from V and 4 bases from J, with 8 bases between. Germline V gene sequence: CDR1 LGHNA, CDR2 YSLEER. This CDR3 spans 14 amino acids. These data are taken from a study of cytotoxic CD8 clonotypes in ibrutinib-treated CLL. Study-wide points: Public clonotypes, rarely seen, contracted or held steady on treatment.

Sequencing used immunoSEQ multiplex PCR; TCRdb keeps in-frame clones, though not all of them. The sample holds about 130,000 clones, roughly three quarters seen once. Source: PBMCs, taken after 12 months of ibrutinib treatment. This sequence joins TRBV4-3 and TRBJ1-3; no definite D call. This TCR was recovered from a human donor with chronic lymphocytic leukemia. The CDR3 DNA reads TGCGCCAGCAGCCAAGTCATTGAAGGAAACACCATATATTTT. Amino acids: CASSQVIEGNTIYF.